This TCR beta chain was profiled in a study of T cell responses to AZD1222 COVID-19 vaccine. To note about this clone: Its antigen remains unidentified.

Findings of the study overall: Of spike-specific TCRs, nearly half reportedly target regions left unmutated in variants. Most donors were white British and more were female, and clonal diversity was possibly underestimated.

Only in-frame clones appear in the TCRdb table, and some are missing; sequencing was by immunoSEQ multiplex PCR. The data hold over 85,000 clones, with around 81% observed a single time. Germline V lookup: CDR1 KGHSH, CDR2 LQKENI. The CDR3 consists of 16 residues. V dropped 5 bases and J dropped 8; count of bases not matched to a gene: 13. The V call is TRBV18, the J call TRBJ1-4; TRBD1 matches at 8 bases. The source material was peripheral blood, sampled on day 0 of AZD1222 vaccination. The receptor was derived from an adult in good health. In DNA, the CDR3 is TGTGCCAGCTCATTCGCTCAGGGGGCCGCTGGAGAAAAACTGTTTTTT. This gives the protein CASSFAQGAAGEKLFF.